The 22 T cell receptor beta chains in this list originate from one sample, sequenced in a study of identical twins. TCRdb recomputed calls from the 5' RACE reads with MiXCR, one row per CDR3 protein. The sample holds about 430,000 distinct CDR3 sequences, around 18% seen once. Input material: naive T cells sorted from blood. All receptors come from a man aged 45-65 years in good health.

This clonotype was counted between two and nine times. The J gene is TRBJ2-3, the V gene TRBV7-9; possible D gene TRBD2, 5 bases. The CDR3 has 16 amino acids. Per germline, CDR1 SEHNR and CDR2 FQNEAQ (reference sequence). Trimming left V 0 bases short and J 2 bases short, with 12 bases between. The CDR3 spells CASSLAFGIFTDTQYF. The CDR3 bases are TGTGCCAGCAGCTTAGCGTTCGGGATCTTCACAGATACGCAGTATTTT.

Only a few counts were recorded for this clonotype. The rearrangement uses TRBV27 and TRBJ2-1; 8 bases agree with TRBD2. Germline V gene lookup returns CDR1 MNHEY and CDR2 SMNVEV (reference sequence). V trimming: 2 bases; J trimming: 7 bases; junction bases outside the gene matches: 22. CDR3 length: 20 amino acids. CDR3 protein: CASSLNRDASGWGPGNEQFF. The CDR3 coding sequence is TGTGCCAGCAGTTTAAATAGGGATGCTAGCGGGTGGGGTCCCGGAAATGAGCAGTTCTTC.

The chain employs TRBV28 and TRBJ2-2; D perhaps matches TRBD1 (6 bases). Trimming cost V 7 bases and J 2 bases, with 14 bases left between them. The CDR3 sequence is 15 residues long. CDR1 is MDHEN and CDR2 is SYDVKM in the germline V gene. The CDR3 loop reads CASKEQGLNTGELFF. The DNA for the CDR3 is TGTGCCAGCAAGGAACAGGGTCTTAACACCGGGGAGCTGTTTTTT.

This clonotype was found many times. The rearrangement joins TRBV20-1 to TRBJ2-2; unclear D gene. CDR1 and CDR2 (germline): DFQATT, SNEGSKA (reference sequence). The V end lost 5 bases, the J end lost 0 bases, and 10 bases lay between the germline ends. This CDR3 comprises 14 residues. The CDR3 DNA follows: TGCAGTGCTCCGCCGGATGCGAACACCGGGGAGCTGTTTTTT. This sequence encodes CSAPPDANTGELFF.

There are a few counts of this clonotype. The chain links TRBV5-1 to TRBJ2-1; 7 bases fit TRBD2. Germline V gene data show CDR1 as SGHRS and CDR2 as YFSETQ. The CDR3 has 15 residues. Losses at the gene ends were 0 bases for V and 4 bases for J; bases not matched to a gene: 4. This CDR3 reads CASSLDLAVYNEQFF. The CDR3 DNA reads as TGCGCCAGCAGCTTGGACCTAGCGGTTTACAATGAGCAGTTCTTC.

This rearrangement joins TRBV9 to TRBJ2-7; D is undetermined. Trimming removed 6 bases at V and 2 bases at J, with 15 bases between. The length of the CDR3 is 14 residues. The germline gives CDR1 SGDLS, CDR2 YYNGEE. CDR3 DNA: TGTGCCAGCACCGAGACGGAGAAACCCTACGAGCAGTACTTC. Protein: CASTETEKPYEQYF.

The J gene is TRBJ2-6, the V gene TRBV5-1; 7 nucleotides match TRBD1. Trimming took 4 bases from V and 0 from J; bases not matched to a gene: 4. Germline V gene lookup returns CDR1 SGHRS and CDR2 YFSETQ. The length of the CDR3 is 16 residues. DNA of the CDR3: TGCGCCAGCAGCACTGGGACAGCCTCTGGGGCCAACGTCCTGACTTTC. Translation gives CASSTGTASGANVLTF.

This clonotype was seen many times. The genes are TRBV25-1 and TRBJ2-1; D unclear. CDR1 and CDR2 from the germline V gene are MGHDK and SYGVNS. V was pared by 5 bases and J by 4 bases, with 15 bases between. The length of the CDR3 is 15 residues. CDR3 nucleotide sequence: TGTGCCAGCAGTTGGATCCAACCTCCGTACAATGAGCAGTTCTTC. Residues: CASSWIQPPYNEQFF. The complete variable domain, with remaining parts taken from reference TRBV25-1 and TRBJ2-1, reads EADIYQTPRYLVIGTGKKITLECSQTMGHDKMYWYQQDPGMELHLIHYSYGVNSTEKGDLSSESTVSRIRTEHFPLTLESARPSHTSQYLCASSWIQPPYNEQFFGPGTRLTVL.

A few counts support this clonotype. This sequence joins TRBV15 and TRBJ1-1; no reliable D call. CDR1 is LNHNV, CDR2 YYDKDF, per germline (reference sequence). Deletions cut 0 bases from V and 5 bases from J, with 4 bases between. This CDR3 contains 12 residues. CDR3 sequence (DNA): TGTGCCACCAGCAGAGAGTGGACTGAAGCTTTCTTT. This sequence encodes CATSREWTEAFF.

This clonotype showed up just a few times. The V and J genes are TRBV10-3 and TRBJ1-1; 9 bases line up with TRBD1. Looked up from germline, CDR1 is ENHRY and CDR2 is SYGVKD. The CDR3 totals 13 residues. Trimming took 9 bases from V and 1 from J; bases not matched to a gene: 3. CDR3 amino acids: CAITGGKNTEAFF. The CDR3 DNA reads TGTGCCATTACAGGGGGCAAGAACACTGAAGCTTTCTTT.

The chain combines TRBV7-6 with TRBJ2-1; TRBD1 aligns across 8 bases. V was clipped by 4 bases and J by 6 bases; unmatched bases: 5. CDR3 length equals 14 residues. Germline loops: CDR1 SGHVS, CDR2 FNYEAQ. The CDR3 here is CASSSEDRVNEQFF. The CDR3 DNA follows: TGTGCCAGCAGCTCAGAGGACAGGGTCAATGAGCAGTTCTTC.

The sample holds many counts of this clonotype. CDR3 sequence (DNA): TGTGCCAGCAATCTTGCTCGGACAGGTAGTTCGGGCTACACCTTC. Amino acid sequence: CASNLARTGSSGYTF. The chain uses TRBV12-3 or TRBV12-4 and TRBJ1-2, with TRBD1 matching 7 bases. The ends lost 7 bases at V and 8 bases at J; junction bases unmatched: 16. This CDR3 has 15 amino acids.

The rearrangement joins TRBV7-2 to TRBJ2-2, with D possibly TRBD1 on 6 matching bases. V lost 2 bases, J lost 0 bases, and 13 bases lay in between. The CDR3 contains 17 residues. Germline V gene sequence: CDR1 SGHTA, CDR2 FQGNSA. The chain's CDR3 is CASSLSGTTANTGELFF. CDR3 nucleotide sequence: TGTGCCAGCAGCTTATCCGGGACAACCGCGAACACCGGGGAGCTGTTTTTT.

The chain combines TRBV19 with TRBJ1-2, with 7 bases aligning to TRBD1. The J segment lost 8 bases and the V segment lost 4 bases, leaving 7 bases of the junction unmatched. The CDR3 has 13 residues. Germline assignment: CDR1 LNHDA and CDR2 SQIVND (reference sequence). In DNA form, the CDR3 reads TGTGCCAGTAGTAGACAGGGACCCGGCGGCTACACCTTC. Amino acid sequence: CASSRQGPGGYTF.

A note on this clonotype: Relative to the germline gene, one junction end is altered; a read error may explain this. The CDR3 coding sequence is TGTGCCAGCAGCCAGGCAGTAGCGGGCGCCACCCGGTACTTC. This sequence encodes CASSQAVAGATRYF. The J gene is TRBJ2-5, the V gene TRBV4-2; TRBD2 matches 7 bases. The CDR3 has 14 residues. The germline CDR1 and CDR2 sequences are LGHNA and YNFKEQ.

This clonotype came up a few times. The V gene is TRBV7-8, the J gene TRBJ2-1, with TRBD2 matching over 11 bases. In germline, CDR1 is SGHVS, CDR2 FQNEAQ. V gave up 5 bases and J gave up 5 bases; unmatched junction bases: 14. The CDR3 is made up of 18 amino acids. CDR3 residues: CASSLTRLLAGAHNEQFF. Here the CDR3 DNA reads TGTGCCAGCAGCCTCACCAGGCTACTAGCGGGAGCTCACAATGAGCAGTTCTTC.

Comments on this clonotype: The germline gene is not matched at one end of the junction; a read error may be the cause. The chain is built from TRBV20-1 and TRBJ1-2, with D hard to call. Germline CDR1 is DFQATT and CDR2 is SNEGSKA (reference sequence). This CDR3 region has 12 residues. This CDR3 is CSARDRDFGENF. CDR3 bases: TGCAGTGCTAGAGATCGAGACTTCGGAGAAAACTTC.

This clonotype has only a few counts. V gene TRBV7-3 combines with J gene TRBJ2-2; D ambiguous. Trimming pared 3 bases from V and 1 base from J, leaving 12 bases between. This CDR3 is built from 16 residues. CDR1 SGHTA and CDR2 FQGTGA come from the germline V gene. CDR3 sequence: CASSFGPVLNTGELFF. DNA of the CDR3: TGTGCCAGCAGCTTCGGTCCGGTGCTGAACACCGGGGAGCTGTTTTTT.

The gene calls are TRBV12-3 or TRBV12-4 and TRBJ1-3, with TRBD1 as a possible D gene (6 bases). Trimming shortened V by 8 bases and J by 1 base, and 12 bases separated the two germline ends. The CDR3 sequence is 14 residues long. CDR3 in amino acids: CASGQLTSGNTIYF. As DNA, the CDR3 is TGTGCCAGCGGACAGCTAACATCTGGAAACACCATATATTTT.

The chain recombines TRBV5-5 with TRBJ1-6; 9 nucleotides line up with TRBD1. There are 16 residues in the CDR3. Unmatched junction bases numbered 7, after V lost 0 bases and J lost 9 bases. Per germline, CDR1 SGHKS and CDR2 YYEKEE (reference sequence). This CDR3 reads CASSLGTGELFSPLHF. In DNA form, the CDR3 reads TGTGCCAGCAGCTTGGGGACAGGGGAACTATTTTCACCCCTCCACTTT.

This clonotype was counted at least ten times. CDR3 sequence: CASSQWAGNYEQYF. The CDR3 coding sequence is TGCGCCAGCAGCCAGTGGGCAGGGAACTACGAGCAGTACTTC. The chain combines TRBV4-1 with TRBJ2-7; weak D call: TRBD1 (5 bases). This CDR3 comprises 14 residues. The V end was cut by 3 bases, the J end by 3 bases, with 12 bases between. Germline V gene data show CDR1 as MGHRA and CDR2 as YSYEKL.

The rearrangement links TRBV20-1 to TRBJ2-5; weak D call: TRBD2 (6 bases). CDR1 and CDR2 from the germline V gene are DFQATT and SNEGSKA (reference sequence). This CDR3 is 12 amino acids long. V shed 3 bases and J shed 5 bases, with 10 bases lying between them. Written as DNA, the CDR3 is TGCAGTGCTAGTATGGGGAGGGAGACCCAGTACTTC. Residues: CSASMGRETQYF.